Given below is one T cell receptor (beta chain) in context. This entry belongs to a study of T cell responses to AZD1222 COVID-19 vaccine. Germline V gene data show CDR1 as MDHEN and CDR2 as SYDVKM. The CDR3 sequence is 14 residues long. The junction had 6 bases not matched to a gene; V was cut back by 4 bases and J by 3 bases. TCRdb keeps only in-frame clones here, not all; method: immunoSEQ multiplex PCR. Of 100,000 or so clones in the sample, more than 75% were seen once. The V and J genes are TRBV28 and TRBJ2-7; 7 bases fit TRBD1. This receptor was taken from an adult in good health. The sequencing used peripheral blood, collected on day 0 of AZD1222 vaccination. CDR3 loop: CASSSSDRSYEQYF. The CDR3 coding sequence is TGTGCCAGCAGTTCCTCGGACAGGAGCTACGAGCAGTACTTC.